These T cell receptor beta chains were read from a single sample in a study of cytomegalovirus exposure and HLA in healthy donors. Method: immunoSEQ multiplex PCR; TCRdb's copy keeps in-frame clones and lacks some. The sample has 150,000 to 170,000 clones, around 80% seen once. The sample taken for sequencing was PBMCs. These receptor sequences come from a man aged 30 to 45 in good health and CMV-seropositive. Both conserved end residues are part of each CDR3. D genes are given only for firm matches. Rows may omit the clone size; those that give it use once, few, many or a size class.

clone_size: -; d_call: -; v_call: TRBV2; j_call: TRBJ1-2; cdr3_aa: CASRVKGASGYTF; cdr3_nt: TGTGCCAGCAGGGTGAAAGGGGCTTCCGGCTACACCTTC
clone_size: -; d_call: TRBD1; v_call: TRBV5-4; j_call: TRBJ2-2; cdr3_aa: CASGDRVMTGELFF; cdr3_nt: TGTGCCAGCGGGGACAGGGTTATGACCGGGGAGCTGTTTTTT
clone_size: once; d_call: -; v_call: TRBV6-6; j_call: TRBJ2-7; cdr3_aa: CASSPQGSYSYEQYF; cdr3_nt: TGTGCCAGCAGTCCACAGGGTTCCTACTCCTACGAGCAGTACTTC
clone_size: -; d_call: TRBD1; v_call: TRBV4-2; j_call: TRBJ2-7; cdr3_aa: CASSQEARTGGVWSYEQYF; cdr3_nt: TGTGCCAGCAGCCAAGAGGCCAGGACAGGGGGCGTTTGGTCCTACGAGCAGTACTTC
clone_size: -; d_call: -; v_call: TRBV28; j_call: TRBJ2-7; cdr3_aa: CASSFTGLDEQYF; cdr3_nt: TGTGCCAGCAGTTTCACGGGATTGGACGAGCAGTACTTC
clone_size: -; d_call: TRBD2; v_call: TRBV4-1; j_call: TRBJ2-1; cdr3_aa: CASSQEVIAGEADEQFF; cdr3_nt: TGCGCCAGCAGCCAAGAAGTTATAGCGGGAGAGGCTGATGAGCAGTTCTTC
clone_size: -; d_call: -; v_call: TRBV2; j_call: TRBJ1-2; cdr3_aa: CASSEGGYGYTF; cdr3_nt: TGTGCCAGCAGTGAAGGCGGATATGGCTACACCTTC
clone_size: -; d_call: -; v_call: TRBV6-5; j_call: TRBJ2-7; cdr3_aa: CASSTGPGDYEQYF; cdr3_nt: TGTGCCAGCAGTACGGGGCCGGGGGACTACGAGCAGTACTTC
clone_size: -; d_call: -; v_call: TRBV10-2; j_call: TRBJ1-1; cdr3_aa: CASSESIEAFF; cdr3_nt: TGCGCCAGCAGTGAGTCCATTGAAGCTTTCTTT
clone_size: -; d_call: TRBD1; v_call: TRBV5-4; j_call: TRBJ2-3; cdr3_aa: CASSSGTGGPDTQYF; cdr3_nt: TGTGCCAGCAGCTCCGGGACAGGGGGTCCAGATACGCAGTATTTT
clone_size: -; d_call: -; v_call: TRBV6-5; j_call: TRBJ1-5; cdr3_aa: CASSRDRTRNQPQHF; cdr3_nt: TGTGCCAGCAGCCGCGACAGAACCCGGAATCAGCCCCAGCATTTT
clone_size: -; d_call: TRBD1; v_call: TRBV14; j_call: TRBJ1-2; cdr3_aa: CASSQGQPGNYGYTF; cdr3_nt: TGTGCCAGCAGCCAGGGACAGCCCGGGAACTATGGCTACACCTTC
clone_size: -; d_call: TRBD2; v_call: TRBV9; j_call: TRBJ2-1; cdr3_aa: CASSPNIAGYNEQFF; cdr3_nt: TGTGCCAGCAGCCCTAATATAGCGGGGTACAATGAGCAGTTCTTC
clone_size: -; d_call: TRBD2; v_call: TRBV28; j_call: TRBJ2-7; cdr3_aa: CASKSGRRYEQYF; cdr3_nt: TGTGCCAGCAAAAGCGGGAGACGATACGAGCAGTACTTC
clone_size: -; d_call: TRBD2; v_call: TRBV19; j_call: TRBJ2-7; cdr3_aa: CASSTGTSGREYEQYF; cdr3_nt: TGTGCCAGTAGTACCGGGACTAGCGGGAGAGAATACGAGCAGTACTTC
clone_size: -; d_call: TRBD1; v_call: TRBV19; j_call: TRBJ1-4; cdr3_aa: CASTRTGSAEKLFF; cdr3_nt: TGTGCCAGTACCCGGACAGGGTCGGCTGAAAAACTGTTTTTT
clone_size: -; d_call: -; v_call: TRBV7-9; j_call: TRBJ2-5; cdr3_aa: CASSLRGQETQYF; cdr3_nt: TGTGCCAGCAGCTTAAGGGGCCAAGAGACCCAGTACTTC